This TCR beta chain was profiled in a study of T cells expressing NK-cell markers. Reprocessing the 5' RACE reads, TCRdb reports a single entry for every CDR3 protein and omits DNA. Recorded here are a few hundred thousand distinct CDR3 sequences; the top ten clones represent approximately 1.5%. The CDR3 is 15 residues long. The TCR originated in a woman between 45 and 65 years old in good health. The sample comprised blood T cells: a sorted CD56 or NKG2C T cell subset, CD4+ or CD8+ T cells, or bulk PBMC T cells (not recorded which). The chain employs TRBV12-3 or TRBV12-4 and TRBJ2-3; the TRBD1 assignment by TCRdb is unverifiable without DNA. CDR3 sequence reads: CASSLGQAATDTQYF.